Listed here are 6 T cell receptor beta chains from one sample, sequenced in a study of post-analysis software for immune sequencing data. Unique molecular identifiers were carried by the TCR beta cDNA libraries. TCRdb redid the calling of the PCR reads with MiXCR, one entry per CDR3 protein. The repertoire includes roughly 800,000 distinct CDR3 sequences, 53% of them detected once, and approximately 4.5% sits in the top ten. General study findings and limits: Elevated frequency relative to controls characterized several TRBV segments in patients, TRBV5-6, TRBV5-1 and TRBV20-1 among them.

Their recognized antigens are unknown. Sequencing was performed on blood. All receptors derive from a girl between 5 and 17 years old with multiple sclerosis.

This rearrangement joins TRBV15 to TRBJ1-2, with D uncertain. This CDR3 is 14 amino acids long. Germline CDR1 LNHNV, CDR2 YYDKDF (reference sequence). The ends were cut back, 5 bases at V and 3 bases at J, with 13 bases in the middle. In DNA, the CDR3 is TGTGCCACCAGCCCCCCGGGAGACGACTATGGCTACACCTTC. Protein product: CATSPPGDDYGYTF.

This clonotype has just a few counts. V and J are TRBV29-1 and TRBJ1-2; D is perhaps TRBD1 (6 bases). The ends were cut back, 2 bases at V and 8 bases at J, with 18 bases in the middle. The CDR3 sequence is 14 residues long. In germline, CDR1 is SQVTM, CDR2 ANQGSEA. CDR3 loop: CSVEHPGTQNGYTF. CDR3 DNA sequence: TGCAGCGTTGAACACCCCGGGACACAAAACGGCTACACCTTC.

This chain connects TRBV7-9 to TRBJ2-5; maybe TRBD2 (6 bases). Germline assignment: CDR1 SEHNR and CDR2 FQNEAQ (reference sequence). The V and J ends lost 6 bases and 7 bases respectively, with 18 bases between them. The CDR3 sequence is 14 residues long. CDR3 residues: CASSPDWQGGTQYF. The CDR3 nucleotides read TGTGCCAGCAGTCCGGACTGGCAGGGAGGGACCCAGTACTTC.

The V gene is TRBV9, the J gene TRBJ2-7; 11 nucleotides align to TRBD2. V lost 3 bases, J lost 8 bases, and 13 bases stayed unmatched. The CDR3 has 16 amino acids. CDR1 and CDR2 (germline): SGDLS, YYNGEE. CDR3 amino acids: CASSDQLLAGVQKQYF. CDR3 nucleotides: TGTGCCAGCAGCGACCAACTACTAGCGGGAGTCCAGAAGCAGTACTTC. Full variable domain (rest looked up from reference TRBV9 and TRBJ2-7): DSGVTQTPKHLITATGQRVTLRCSPRSGDLSVYWYQQSLDQGLQFLIQYYNGEERAKGNILERFSAQQFPDLHSELNLSSLELGDSALYFCASSDQLLAGVQKQYFGPGTRLTVT.

J is TRBJ2-7 and V is TRBV29-1, with D possibly TRBD1 on 5 matching bases. The CDR3 runs to 12 residues. V lost 3 bases and J lost 4, with 10 bases in between. The germline CDR1 and CDR2 sequences are SQVTM and ANQGSEA. In nucleotides, the CDR3 is TGCAGCGTTGACAGGGTTGGGTACGAGCAGTACTTC. Amino acids: CSVDRVGYEQYF.

This sequence joins TRBV3-1 and TRBJ2-4; 13 bases match TRBD2. The DNA end favors TRBJ2-5, so the J call may be wrong. Germline CDR1 is LGHDT and CDR2 is YNNKEL (reference sequence). The CDR3 loop spans 15 amino acids. The CDR3: CASSLLGLAGATQYF. In DNA, the CDR3 is TGTGCCAGCAGCCTATTAGGACTAGCGGGGGCGACCCAGTACTTC.